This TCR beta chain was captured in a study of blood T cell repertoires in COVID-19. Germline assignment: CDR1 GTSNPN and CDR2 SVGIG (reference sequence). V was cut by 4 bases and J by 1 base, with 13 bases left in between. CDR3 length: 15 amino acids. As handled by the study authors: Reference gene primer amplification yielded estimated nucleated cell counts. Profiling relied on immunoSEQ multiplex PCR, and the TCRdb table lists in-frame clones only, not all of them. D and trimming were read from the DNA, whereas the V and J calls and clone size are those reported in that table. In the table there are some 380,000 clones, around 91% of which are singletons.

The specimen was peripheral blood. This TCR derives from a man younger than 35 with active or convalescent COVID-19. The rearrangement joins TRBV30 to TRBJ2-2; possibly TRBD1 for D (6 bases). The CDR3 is CAWNPSGQNTGELFF. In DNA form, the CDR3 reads TGTGCCTGGAACCCATCGGGACAGAACACCGGGGAGCTGTTTTTT.